This T cell receptor beta chain was observed in a study of response to subunit inactivated influenza vaccine. TCRdb itself ran the RT-PCR reads through MiXCR, one entry per CDR3 protein. The table includes under 500,000 distinct CDR3 sequences, about a tenth detected once. Sequenced material: PBMCs from blood, taken 40 to 50 days after vaccination. This TCR was recovered from a man aged 45-60 years who received an inactivated influenza vaccine.

CDR3 DNA sequence: TGTGCCAGCAGTTGGGGGGATTTCTACGAGCAGTACTTC. Translation: CASSWGDFYEQYF. V and J are TRBV5-5 and TRBJ2-7; tentative D call: TRBD2 (6 bases). V was trimmed by 5 bases and J by 3 bases, leaving 12 bases between them. This CDR3 region has 13 residues. Germline assignment: CDR1 SGHKS and CDR2 YYEKEE (reference sequence).